These 20 T cell receptor beta chains share one sample of origin, sequenced in a study of blood T cells in healthy people across ages. PCR was performed a second time for 7 to 11 cycles using a sample-barcoded 5' primer and a J-beta primer mix. MiXCR was run by TCRdb on the 5' RACE reads, yielding one entry per CDR3 protein. The sample carries 900,000 to 950,000 distinct CDR3 sequences, about 28% recorded once. These records were also assigned to another study, of T cells of mothers and their children.

Sequenced sample: blood. Receptors originate from a woman in her 40s in good health.

The rearrangement joins TRBV2 to TRBJ2-3, with 9 bases aligning to TRBD2. The length of the CDR3 is 14 residues. The germline V gene encodes CDR1 SNHLY and CDR2 FYNNEI. V shed 6 bases, J shed 1 base, and the junction held 2 bases outside the gene matches. The CDR3 is CASRIAGGTDTQYF. CDR3 in DNA: TGTGCCAGCAGGATAGCGGGGGGCACAGATACGCAGTATTTT.

This clonotype was recorded many times. In nucleotides, the CDR3 is TGTGCCAGCAGCCTTCGATCCCCGGATACGCAGTATTTT. It translates to CASSLRSPDTQYF. This rearrangement joins TRBV7-9 to TRBJ2-3; D is unclear. The germline CDR1 and CDR2 sequences are SEHNR and FQNEAQ (reference sequence). V was clipped by 5 bases and J by 6 bases, with 12 bases between them. CDR3 length: 13 residues.

This clonotype was observed at least ten times. This chain connects TRBV7-2 to TRBJ2-5, with D hard to call. Germline V lookup: CDR1 SGHTA, CDR2 FQGNSA. V lost 1 base, J lost 5 bases, and 20 bases lay in between. The CDR3 covers 17 residues. The CDR3 region has the DNA TGTGCCAGCAGCTTAGATAAAGCAAGAGAGGTGGGGGAGACCCAGTACTTC. Its protein product is CASSLDKAREVGETQYF.

Of note for this clonotype: A junction boundary mismatches the germline segment, possibly from a read error. The chain links TRBV18 to TRBJ2-7, with 7 positions matching TRBD1. The end of the DNA fits TRBJ2-5 better, so the J call may be wrong. CDR1 is KGHSH, CDR2 LQKENI, per germline. The CDR3 totals 14 residues. CDR3 residues: CAGSPRQGMETQYF. CDR3 in DNA: TGTGCCGGCTCCCCACGACAGGGTATGGAGACCCAGTACTTC.

This rearrangement joins TRBV9 to TRBJ1-5; 8 bases fit TRBD1. CDR1 is SGDLS, CDR2 YYNGEE, per germline. The CDR3 runs to 14 residues. J lost 7 bases, V lost 2 bases, and 5 bases had no gene match. CDR3 sequence (DNA): TGTGCCAGCAGCGTCCAGGGGGCAAACCAGCCCCAGCATTTT. Translation: CASSVQGANQPQHF.

The V call is TRBV28, the J call TRBJ1-2, with D unresolved. Germline V lookup: CDR1 MDHEN, CDR2 SYDVKM. The CDR3 covers 12 residues. V lost 1 base and J lost 7, with 7 bases in between. CDR3 in amino acids: CASSLSEGGYTF. The CDR3 bases are TGTGCCAGCAGTTTATCAGAGGGTGGCTACACCTTC.

Of note for this clonotype: One junction end does not reproduce the germline sequence, and a read error may be involved. CDR3 bases: TGTGTCAGCAGTGAATCAGGGCAATCACCCCTCCACTTT. This gives the protein CVSSESGQSPLHF. This chain connects TRBV6-1 to TRBJ1-6; TRBD1 is a possible D gene (5 bases). Germline V CDR1 and CDR2: MNHNS, SASEGT. The CDR3 has 13 residues.

Regarding this clonotype: Since a much larger clone is just one base distant, this may be a read error. The genes are TRBV29-1 and TRBJ2-3; D gene ambiguous. The ends were cut back, 4 bases at V and 0 bases at J, with 11 bases in the middle. Germline values: CDR1 SQVTM, CDR2 ANQGSEA. This CDR3 spans 14 amino acids. The CDR3 bases are TGCAGCGTTGTAACGAGGCCTAGCACAGATACGCAGTATTTT. Amino acids: CSVVTRPSTDTQYF.

This clonotype was seen repeatedly, ten times or more. The rearrangement joins TRBV7-2 to TRBJ2-3; maybe TRBD2 (6 bases). Per the germline V gene, CDR1 is SGHTA and CDR2 is FQGNSA. The CDR3 loop spans 16 amino acids. The V end lost 0 bases, the J end lost 3 bases, and 13 bases lay between the germline ends. CDR3 region: CASSLAGSGLTDTQYF. The CDR3 nucleotides read TGTGCCAGCAGCTTAGCGGGTAGCGGACTGACAGATACGCAGTATTTT.

This clonotype was picked up a small number of times. Its ends do not fully match the called genes, so a read error is possible. The V call is TRBV9, the J call TRBJ2-7, with D unresolved. Germline-derived CDR1 and CDR2 are SGDLS and YYNGEE. The CDR3 is made up of 14 amino acids. Here the CDR3 reads CASSVAPQANEQYF. In DNA form, the CDR3 reads TGTGCCAGCAGCGTAGCACCGCAGGCGAACGAACAGTACTTC. Looking up the rest from reference TRBV9 and TRBJ2-7 gives the full variable domain: DSGVTQTPKHLITATGQRVTLRCSPRSGDLSVYWYQQSLDQGLQFLIQYYNGEERAKGNILERFSAQQFPDLHSELNLSSLELGDSALYFCASSVAPQANEQYFGPGTRLTVT.

The rearrangement uses TRBV19 and TRBJ1-2; D remains unclear. The CDR3 spans 13 residues. The ends were cut back, 2 bases at V and 4 bases at J, with 8 bases in the middle. Germline CDR1 and CDR2: LNHDA and SQIVND (reference sequence). CDR3 in amino acids: CASSIITSYGYTF. DNA of the CDR3: TGTGCCAGTAGTATAATAACAAGCTATGGCTACACCTTC.

This clonotype was seen many times. This rearrangement joins TRBV20-1 to TRBJ2-3, with D perhaps TRBD1 or TRBD2 (5 bases each). The V end was cut by 6 bases, the J end by 0 bases, with 13 bases between. CDR3 length: 14 amino acids. CDR1 is DFQATT, CDR2 SNEGSKA, per germline (reference sequence). The CDR3 protein is CSARRDPSTDTQYF. The CDR3 DNA sequence: TGCAGTGCCCGCAGGGACCCTAGCACAGATACGCAGTATTTT.

This clonotype was picked up many times. The chain combines TRBV9 with TRBJ2-3; TRBD2 matches at 7 bases. Germline V CDR1 and CDR2: SGDLS, YYNGEE. CDR3 length: 15 amino acids. J was trimmed by 0 bases and V by 3 bases; bases with no gene match: 4. The CDR3 loop is CASSARDYSTDTQYF. Written as DNA, the CDR3 is TGTGCCAGCAGCGCCAGGGACTACAGCACAGATACGCAGTATTTT.

This clonotype came up once. A much larger clone lies a single base off, so this may be a read error. Here the CDR3 reads CASSPCYGGANYGYTF. The CDR3 nucleotides are TGCGCCAGCAGCCCATGTTATGGGGGAGCTAACTATGGCTACACCTTC. J is TRBJ1-2 and V is TRBV4-3; TRBD1 is a possible D gene (5 bases). This CDR3 has 16 residues. The germline V gene encodes CDR1 LGHNA and CDR2 YSLEER. V was pared by 4 bases and J by 0 bases, with 15 bases between.

A remark on this clonotype: An end of the junction differs from the germline gene, which may be a read error. The rearrangement joins TRBV6-2 or TRBV6-3 to TRBJ2-6, with D unclear. CDR3 length: 16 amino acids. CDR1 MNHEY and CDR2 SVGEGT come from the germline V gene. CDR3 sequence: CAGSTIRYSGANVLTF. The CDR3 DNA is TGTGCCGGCAGTACGATTCGTTACTCTGGGGCCAACGTCCTGACTTTC.

This clonotype was observed a few times. This rearrangement joins TRBV7-2 to TRBJ2-1; 11 nucleotides match TRBD2. This CDR3 has 17 amino acids. Germline trimming cut 1 base from V and 5 bases from J; bases unmatched to any gene: 7. Germline-derived CDR1 and CDR2 are SGHTA and FQGNSA. CDR3 sequence: CASSLGPGTSGNNEQFF. The CDR3 DNA sequence: TGTGCCAGCAGCTTAGGGCCGGGGACTAGCGGAAACAATGAGCAGTTCTTC.

This clonotype was picked up many times. The gene calls are TRBV3-1 and TRBJ2-1, with 10 positions matching TRBD2. The junction had 1 base not matched to a gene; V was cut back by 3 bases and J by 2 bases. Germline CDR1 reads LGHDT; CDR2 reads YNNKEL (reference sequence). This CDR3 has 15 amino acids. This CDR3 reads CASSHSGGAYNEQFF. CDR3 DNA: TGTGCCAGCAGCCACAGCGGGGGGGCCTACAATGAGCAGTTCTTC.

This clonotype came up many times. This chain joins TRBV7-3 and TRBJ2-1; the match to TRBD2 covers 14 bases. The germline gives CDR1 SGHTA, CDR2 FQGTGA. This CDR3 comprises 14 residues. J was trimmed by 9 bases and V by 3 bases; bases with no gene match: 1. Here the CDR3 DNA reads TGTGCCAGCAGCTTGACTAGCGGGGGGGGTGAGCAGTTCTTC. This encodes CASSLTSGGGEQFF.

This clonotype was seen more than once but under ten times. A junction boundary mismatches the germline segment, possibly from a read error. The chain links TRBV7-7 to TRBJ2-2; 7 bases match TRBD1. CDR1 and CDR2 from the germline V gene are SSHAT and FNYEAQ (reference sequence). This CDR3 contains 17 residues. The CDR3 sequence is CASSSTTVTGQTGELFF. CDR3 coding DNA: TGTGCTAGCAGCTCAACCACGGTGACAGGGCAAACCGGGGAGCTGTTTTTT.

Turning to this clonotype: A much bigger clone sits one base away, suggesting this may be a read error. As DNA, the CDR3 is TGTGCCAGCAGCTTAGTGCCTACTACCACCTACGAGCAGTACTTC. Protein: CASSLVPTTTYEQYF. The chain combines TRBV7-9 with TRBJ2-7; no clear D. There are 15 residues in the CDR3. Trimming removed 1 base from V and 2 bases from J, with 12 bases in between. CDR1 SEHNR and CDR2 FQNEAQ come from the germline V gene (reference sequence).